These 15 T cell receptor beta chains were all obtained from the same sample, sequenced in a study of shared clonotypes between healthy human individuals. Some clones are missing from TCRdb's copy, which holds only in-frame ones; the method was immunoSEQ multiplex PCR. The table lists 2 million to 2.5 million clones, around 95% of them singletons, with 0.1% to 0.15% in the top ten. The sequenced material came from naive CD4+ T cells sorted from blood. The subset denotes: CD45RA+ positively selected. These receptor sequences come from a man younger than 35 in good health.

Notes on this clone: This sample also contains other DNA sequences that code for the same CDR3. The rearrangement uses TRBV18 and TRBJ1-1; 10 bases are shared with TRBD1. Germline trimming cut 3 bases from V and 0 bases from J; bases unmatched to any gene: 4. Germline V gene sequence: CDR1 KGHSH, CDR2 LQKENI. The CDR3 extends over 16 amino acids. The DNA for the CDR3 is TGTGCCAGCTCACCTCCGGGACAGGGGATGAACACTGAAGCTTTCTTT. Encoded protein: CASSPPGQGMNTEAFF.

The chain uses TRBV6-5 and TRBJ2-3; 7 bases align to TRBD2. The J segment lost 2 bases and the V segment lost 8 bases, leaving 4 bases of the junction unmatched. This CDR3 comprises 13 residues. Germline CDR1 is MNHEY and CDR2 is SVGAGI. DNA of the CDR3: TGTGCCAGCCAGCGGGGCCCCACAGATACGCAGTATTTT. Protein: CASQRGPTDTQYF.

This clone was picked up one time. The rearrangement uses TRBV19 and TRBJ2-1; D unclear. Trimming shortened V by 4 bases and J by 4 bases, and 14 bases separated the two germline ends. Germline-derived CDR1 and CDR2 are LNHDA and SQIVND (reference sequence). This CDR3 has 15 amino acids. The CDR3 DNA sequence: TGTGCCAGTAGTACATCTCAGGTCTTTTACAATGAGCAGTTCTTC. This gives the protein CASSTSQVFYNEQFF.

This rearrangement joins TRBV7-8 to TRBJ1-2; D possibly corresponds to TRBD1 (5 bases). Trimming stripped 1 base from V and 7 bases from J, with 10 bases between. The CDR3 sequence is 13 residues long. Germline CDR1 SGHVS, CDR2 FQNEAQ. CDR3 nucleotides: TGTGCCAGCAGCTTAGTCAGGGCAGCTGGCTACACCTTC. It yields the protein CASSLVRAAGYTF.

The V gene is TRBV18, the J gene TRBJ2-2; TRBD2 aligns across 9 bases. The V segment lost 4 bases and the J segment 0 bases; nucleotides outside the gene matches: 6. From germline, CDR1 is KGHSH and CDR2 LQKENI. The CDR3 is made up of 17 amino acids. The CDR3 region is CASSLNLAGANTGELFF. CDR3 nucleotide sequence: TGTGCCAGCTCACTCAACTTAGCGGGAGCGAACACCGGGGAGCTGTTTTTT.

The chain recombines TRBV10-2 with TRBJ1-5; 7 bases agree with TRBD1. The CDR3 is 15 amino acids. Germline assignment: CDR1 WSHSY and CDR2 SAAADI. Losses at the gene ends were 3 bases for V and 7 bases for J; bases not matched to a gene: 9. Here the CDR3 DNA reads TGCGCCAGCAGTGATTCCGAGGGGGCGGGACAGCCCCAGCATTTT. It specifies CASSDSEGAGQPQHF.

This chain joins TRBV29-1 and TRBJ1-2; D possibly corresponds to TRBD1 (5 bases). The V and J ends lost 2 bases and 8 bases respectively, with 15 bases between them. The CDR3 extends over 13 amino acids. In germline, CDR1 is SQVTM, CDR2 ANQGSEA. The CDR3 loop reads CSVELPPGKGYTF. The CDR3, as DNA: TGCAGCGTTGAACTCCCCCCAGGGAAGGGCTACACCTTC. The whole variable domain, remainder taken from reference TRBV29-1 and TRBJ1-2, is SAVISQKPSRDICQRGTSLTIQCQVDSQVTMMFWYRQQPGQSLTLIATANQGSEATYESGFVIDKFPISRPNLTFSTLTVSNMSPEDSSIYLCSVELPPGKGYTFGSGTRLTVV.

As regards this clone: At the DNA level, this CDR3 is encoded by other sequences in the same sample as well. This chain joins TRBV28 and TRBJ1-1; D gene uncertain. In germline, CDR1 is MDHEN, CDR2 SYDVKM. The germline V and J ends were trimmed by 7 bases and 1 base, with 10 bases remaining between them. This CDR3 has 13 amino acids. The CDR3: CASMGRGNTEAFF. CDR3 nucleotide sequence: TGTGCCAGCATGGGTCGTGGGAACACTGAAGCTTTCTTT. The variable domain in full, completed from reference TRBV28 and TRBJ1-1, reads DVKVTQSSRYLVKRTGEKVFLECVQDMDHENMFWYRQDPGLGLRLIYFSYDVKMKEKGDIPEGYSVSREKKERFSLILESASTNQTSMYLCASMGRGNTEAFFGQGTRLTVV.

V is TRBV6-4 and J is TRBJ1-1; D remains unclear. The V end lost 2 bases, the J end lost 0 bases, and 4 bases lay between the germline ends. Germline values: CDR1 MRHNA, CDR2 SNTAGT. CDR3 length: 13 residues. The CDR3: CASSDKLNTEAFF. CDR3 nucleotides: TGTGCCAGCAGTGACAAACTGAACACTGAAGCTTTCTTT.

The chain links TRBV2 to TRBJ1-5; D remains unclear. Germline CDR1 and CDR2: SNHLY and FYNNEI. V shed 5 bases and J shed 0 bases, with 11 bases lying between them. The CDR3 consists of 15 residues. CDR3 region: CASSPDGSSNQPQHF. The CDR3 DNA is TGTGCCAGCAGTCCAGACGGCTCTAGCAATCAGCCCCAGCATTTT.

V gene TRBV4-3 combines with J gene TRBJ2-5, with 9 bases fitting TRBD2. The ends lost 1 base at V and 7 bases at J; junction bases unmatched: 1. Germline-derived CDR1 and CDR2 are LGHNA and YSLEER. This CDR3 is built from 13 residues. CDR3: CASSQAAGGTQYF. The DNA of the CDR3 is TGCGCCAGCAGCCAAGCAGCGGGAGGGACCCAGTACTTC.

Points on this clone: An end of the junction differs from the germline gene, which may be a read error. The identical CDR3 is also encoded by other nucleotide sequences in the sample. The chain employs TRBV7-7 and TRBJ2-5; D is unresolved. Germline CDR1 is SSHAT and CDR2 is FNYEAQ (reference sequence). CDR3 length: 13 amino acids. CDR3 protein: CASSLGTQETQYF. The DNA for the CDR3 is TGTGCTAGCAGCTTGGGAACTCAAGAGACCCAGTACTTC.

The CDR3 DNA follows: TGCGCCAGCAGCCAAGATGGGGGAAACACCGGGGAGCTGTTTTTT. This sequence encodes CASSQDGGNTGELFF. The chain carries TRBV4-3 and TRBJ2-2; D is perhaps TRBD1 or TRBD2 (5 bases each). This CDR3 spans 15 amino acids. Germline assignment: CDR1 LGHNA and CDR2 YSLEER. Trimming cost V 0 bases and J 2 bases, with 7 bases left between them.

CDR3 sequence reads: CSVDDRTKGLDTIYF. The DNA for the CDR3 is TGCAGCGTTGACGACAGAACAAAGGGATTAGACACCATATATTTT. The V and J genes are TRBV29-1 and TRBJ1-3; D might be TRBD1 (5 bases). Trimming took off 3 bases at V and 8 bases at J, with 20 bases between the two ends. The CDR3 is made up of 15 amino acids. Germline-derived CDR1 and CDR2 are SQVTM and ANQGSEA.

Note on this clone: Within the sample, other DNA sequences also encode this same CDR3. This sequence joins TRBV5-1 and TRBJ2-2; D possibly corresponds to TRBD2 (5 bases). This CDR3 comprises 16 residues. In germline, CDR1 is SGHRS, CDR2 YFSETQ. V was cut by 0 bases and J by 0 bases, with 9 bases left in between. CDR3 in DNA: TGCGCCAGCAGCTTGGGGGCGGGCCCGAACACCGGGGAGCTGTTTTTT. Encoded protein: CASSLGAGPNTGELFF.